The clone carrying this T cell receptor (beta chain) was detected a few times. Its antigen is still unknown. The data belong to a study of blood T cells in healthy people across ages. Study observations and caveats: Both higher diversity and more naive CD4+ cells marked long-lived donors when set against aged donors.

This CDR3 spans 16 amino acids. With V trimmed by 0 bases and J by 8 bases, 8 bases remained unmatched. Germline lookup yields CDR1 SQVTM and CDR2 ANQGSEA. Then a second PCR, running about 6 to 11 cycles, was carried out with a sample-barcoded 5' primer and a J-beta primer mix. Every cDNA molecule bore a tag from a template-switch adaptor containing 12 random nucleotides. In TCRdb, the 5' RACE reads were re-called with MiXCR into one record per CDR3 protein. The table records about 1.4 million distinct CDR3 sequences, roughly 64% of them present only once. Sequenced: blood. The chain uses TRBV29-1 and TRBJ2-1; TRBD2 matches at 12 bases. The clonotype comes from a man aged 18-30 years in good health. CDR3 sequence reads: CSVEDVLAGGWDEQFF. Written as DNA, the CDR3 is TGCAGCGTTGAAGATGTCCTAGCGGGAGGGTGGGATGAGCAGTTCTTC.